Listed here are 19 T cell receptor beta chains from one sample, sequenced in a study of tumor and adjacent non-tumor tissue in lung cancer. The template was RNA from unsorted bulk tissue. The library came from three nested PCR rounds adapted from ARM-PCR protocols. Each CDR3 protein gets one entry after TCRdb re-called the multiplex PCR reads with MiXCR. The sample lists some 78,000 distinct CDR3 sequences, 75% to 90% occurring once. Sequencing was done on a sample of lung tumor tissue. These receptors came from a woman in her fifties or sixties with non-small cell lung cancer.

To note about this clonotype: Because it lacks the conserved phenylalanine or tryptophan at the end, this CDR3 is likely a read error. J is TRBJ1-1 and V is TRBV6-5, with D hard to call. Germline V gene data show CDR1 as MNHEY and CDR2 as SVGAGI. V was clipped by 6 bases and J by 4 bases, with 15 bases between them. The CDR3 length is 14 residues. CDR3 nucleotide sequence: TGTGCCAGCAGAAACAGTAACAGACCCACTGAAGCTTTCTCT. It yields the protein CASRNSNRPTEAFS.

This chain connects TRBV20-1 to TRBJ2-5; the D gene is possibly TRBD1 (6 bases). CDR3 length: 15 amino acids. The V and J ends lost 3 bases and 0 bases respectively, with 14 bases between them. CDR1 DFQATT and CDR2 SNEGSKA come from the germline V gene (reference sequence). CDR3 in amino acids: CSASNLRDNQETQYF. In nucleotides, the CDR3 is TGCAGTGCTAGCAATCTCCGGGACAACCAAGAGACCCAGTACTTC.

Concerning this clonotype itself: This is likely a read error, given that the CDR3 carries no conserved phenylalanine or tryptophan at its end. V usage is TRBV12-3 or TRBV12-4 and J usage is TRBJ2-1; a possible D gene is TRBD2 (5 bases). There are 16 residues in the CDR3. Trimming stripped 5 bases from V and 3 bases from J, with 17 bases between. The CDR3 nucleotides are TGTGCCAGCAGTCCCTTATTGGGAGTATGCTACAATGAGCAGTTCCTC. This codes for CASSPLLGVCYNEQFL.

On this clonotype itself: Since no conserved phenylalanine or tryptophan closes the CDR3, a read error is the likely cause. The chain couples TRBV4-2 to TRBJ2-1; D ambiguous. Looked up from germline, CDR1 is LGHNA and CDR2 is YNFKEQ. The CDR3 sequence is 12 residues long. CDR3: CDSSQEYGEQFI. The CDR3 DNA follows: TGTGACAGCAGCCAAGAGTACGGAGAGCAGTTCATC.

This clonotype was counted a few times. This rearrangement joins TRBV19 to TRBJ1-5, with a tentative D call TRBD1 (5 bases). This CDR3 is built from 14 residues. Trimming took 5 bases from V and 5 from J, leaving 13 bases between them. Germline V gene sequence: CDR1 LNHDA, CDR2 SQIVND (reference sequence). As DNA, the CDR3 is TGTGCCAGTAGTTGGATGGGGGGAGATCAGCCCCAGCATTTT. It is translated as CASSWMGGDQPQHF.

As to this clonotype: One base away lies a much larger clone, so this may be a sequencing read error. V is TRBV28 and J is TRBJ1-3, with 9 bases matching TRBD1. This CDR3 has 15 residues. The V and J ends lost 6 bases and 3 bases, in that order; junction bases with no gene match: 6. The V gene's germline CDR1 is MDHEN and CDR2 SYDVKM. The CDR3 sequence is CASRIQGAYGNTIYF. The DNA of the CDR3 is TGTGCCAGCAGGATACAGGGGGCCTATGGAAACACCATATATTTT. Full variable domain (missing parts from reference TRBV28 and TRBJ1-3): DVKVTQSSRYLVKRTGEKVFLECVQDMDHENMFWYRQDPGLGLRLIYFSYDVKMKEKGDIPEGYSVSREKKERFSLILESASTNQTSMYLCASRIQGAYGNTIYFGEGSWLTVV.

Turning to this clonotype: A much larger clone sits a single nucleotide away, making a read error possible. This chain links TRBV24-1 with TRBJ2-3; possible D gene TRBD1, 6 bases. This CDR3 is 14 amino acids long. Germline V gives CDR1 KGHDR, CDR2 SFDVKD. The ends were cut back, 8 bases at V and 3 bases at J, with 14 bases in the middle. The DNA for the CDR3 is TGTGCCACCACTGGGACAAGGGAAACAGATACGCAGTATTTT. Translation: CATTGTRETDTQYF.

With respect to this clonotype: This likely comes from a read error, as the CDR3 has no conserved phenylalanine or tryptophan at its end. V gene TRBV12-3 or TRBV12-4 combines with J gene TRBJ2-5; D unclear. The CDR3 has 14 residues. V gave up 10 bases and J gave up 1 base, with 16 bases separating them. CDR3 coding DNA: TGTGCCACCAGCCACCCCGGAACCCAAGAGACCCAGTACTCC. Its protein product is CATSHPGTQETQYS.

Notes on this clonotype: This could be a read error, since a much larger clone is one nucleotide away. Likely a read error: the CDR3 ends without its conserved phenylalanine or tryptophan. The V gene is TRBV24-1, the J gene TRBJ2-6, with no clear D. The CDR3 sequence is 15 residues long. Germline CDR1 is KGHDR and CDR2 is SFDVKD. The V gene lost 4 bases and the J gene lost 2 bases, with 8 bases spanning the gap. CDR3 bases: TGTGCCACCAGTGACCCTAAAGCTGGGGCCAACGTCCTGACTATC. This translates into CATSDPKAGANVLTI.

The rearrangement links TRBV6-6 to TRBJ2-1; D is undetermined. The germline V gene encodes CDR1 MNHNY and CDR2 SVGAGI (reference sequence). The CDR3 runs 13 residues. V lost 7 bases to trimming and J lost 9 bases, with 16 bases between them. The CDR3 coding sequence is TGTGCCAGCACCCATATCCTTCTGAGTGAGCAGTTCTTC. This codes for CASTHILLSEQFF.

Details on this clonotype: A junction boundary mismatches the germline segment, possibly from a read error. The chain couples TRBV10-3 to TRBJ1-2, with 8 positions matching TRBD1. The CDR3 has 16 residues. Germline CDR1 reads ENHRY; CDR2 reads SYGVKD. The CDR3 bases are TGTGCCATCAGTAACCGGACAGGGCGAGAACATCATGGCTACATCTTC. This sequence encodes CAISNRTGREHHGYIF.

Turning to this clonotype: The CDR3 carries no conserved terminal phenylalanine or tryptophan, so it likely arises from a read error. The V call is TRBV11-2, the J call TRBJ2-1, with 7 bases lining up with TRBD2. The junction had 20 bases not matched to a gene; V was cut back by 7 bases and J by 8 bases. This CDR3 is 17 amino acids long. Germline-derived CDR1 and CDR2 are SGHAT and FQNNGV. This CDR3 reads CASTPEGGGSSYDEQFL. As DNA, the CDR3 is TGTGCCAGCACCCCAGAGGGCGGGGGAAGCTCTTACGATGAGCAGTTCTTG.

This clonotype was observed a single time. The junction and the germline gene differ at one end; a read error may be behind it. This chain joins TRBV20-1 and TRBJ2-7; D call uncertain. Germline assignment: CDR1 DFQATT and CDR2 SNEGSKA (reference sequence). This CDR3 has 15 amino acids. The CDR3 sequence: CRARFRDPNSYEQYF. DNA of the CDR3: TGCAGGGCTAGATTCCGTGACCCCAATTCCTACGAGCAGTACTTC.

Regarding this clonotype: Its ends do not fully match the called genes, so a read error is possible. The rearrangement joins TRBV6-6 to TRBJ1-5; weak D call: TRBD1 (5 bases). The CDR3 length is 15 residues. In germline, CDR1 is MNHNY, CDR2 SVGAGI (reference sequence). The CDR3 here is CASSLGTAGNQPQHF. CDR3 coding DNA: TGTGCAAGCAGTTTGGGGACGGCGGGGAATCAGCCCCAGCATTTT.

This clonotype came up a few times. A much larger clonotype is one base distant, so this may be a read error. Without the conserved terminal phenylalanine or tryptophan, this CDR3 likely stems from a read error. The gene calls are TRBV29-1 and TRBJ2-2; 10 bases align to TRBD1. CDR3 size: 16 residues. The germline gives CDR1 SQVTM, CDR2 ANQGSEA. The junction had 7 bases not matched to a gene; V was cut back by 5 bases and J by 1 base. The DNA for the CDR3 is TGCAGCGTTTGGACAGGGGGGGCGGGGAACACCGGGGAGCTGTTTTAT. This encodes CSVWTGGAGNTGELFY.

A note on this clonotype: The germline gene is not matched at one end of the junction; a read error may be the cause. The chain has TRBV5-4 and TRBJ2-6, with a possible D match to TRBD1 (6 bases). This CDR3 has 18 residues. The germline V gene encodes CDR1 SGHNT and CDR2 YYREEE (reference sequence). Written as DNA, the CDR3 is TGCGCCAGCAGACTGGACAGCTCCAGACGATCTGGGGCCAACGTCCTGACTTTC. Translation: CASRLDSSRRSGANVLTF.

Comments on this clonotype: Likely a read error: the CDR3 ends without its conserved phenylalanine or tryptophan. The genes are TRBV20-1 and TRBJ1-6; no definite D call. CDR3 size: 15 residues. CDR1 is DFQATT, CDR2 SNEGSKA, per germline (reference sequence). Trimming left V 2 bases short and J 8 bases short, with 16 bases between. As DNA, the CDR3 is TGCAGTGCTAGATTTGACCGGGATATCTATTCACCCCTCCACTAT. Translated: CSARFDRDIYSPLHY.

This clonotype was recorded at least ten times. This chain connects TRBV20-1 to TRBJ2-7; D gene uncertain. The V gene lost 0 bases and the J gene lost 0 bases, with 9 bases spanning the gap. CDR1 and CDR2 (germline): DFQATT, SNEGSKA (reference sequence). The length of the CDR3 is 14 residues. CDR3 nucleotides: TGCAGTGCTAGAGATGTCGGTAGCTCCTACGAGCAGTACTTC. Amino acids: CSARDVGSSYEQYF.

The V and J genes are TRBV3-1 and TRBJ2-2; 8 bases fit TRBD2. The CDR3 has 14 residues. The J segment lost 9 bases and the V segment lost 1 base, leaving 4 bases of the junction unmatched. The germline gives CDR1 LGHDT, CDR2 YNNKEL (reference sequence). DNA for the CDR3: TGTGCCAGCAGCCAAGGAGCGGGAGCCTGGGAGCTGTTTTTT. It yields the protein CASSQGAGAWELFF.